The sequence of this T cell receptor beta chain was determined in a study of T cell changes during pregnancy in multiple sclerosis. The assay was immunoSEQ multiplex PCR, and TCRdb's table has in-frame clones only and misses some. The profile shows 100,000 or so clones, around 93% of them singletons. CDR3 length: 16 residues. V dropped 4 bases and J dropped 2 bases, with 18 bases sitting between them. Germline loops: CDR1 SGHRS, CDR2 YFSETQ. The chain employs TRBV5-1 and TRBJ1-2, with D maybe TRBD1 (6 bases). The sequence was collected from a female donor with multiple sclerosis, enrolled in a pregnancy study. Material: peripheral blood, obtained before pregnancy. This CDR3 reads CASSQSPGQKNYGYTF. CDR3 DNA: TGCGCCAGCAGCCAATCTCCCGGACAGAAAAACTATGGCTACACCTTC.